This note documents a single TCR beta chain sequence. The assay was immunoSEQ multiplex PCR, and TCRdb's table has in-frame clones only and misses some. This sample yields 45,000 to 55,000 clones, of which nearly 95% are seen a single time; 0.99% belongs to the top ten. This sample is drawn from a study of T cell changes during pregnancy in multiple sclerosis. V gave up 4 bases and J gave up 0 bases; unmatched junction bases: 12. This CDR3 contains 21 residues. Germline V gene lookup returns CDR1 MGHRA and CDR2 YSYEKL. The origin of this receptor is a female donor with multiple sclerosis, enrolled in a pregnancy study. The sequences come from peripheral blood, collected after pregnancy. The chain has TRBV4-1 and TRBJ2-6, with 13 bases lining up with TRBD2. In nucleotides, the CDR3 is TGCGCCAGCAGCCTGCCGGGACTAGCGGGGCCGAAGAGCTCTGGGGCCAACGTCCTGACTTTC. Translated: CASSLPGLAGPKSSGANVLTF.